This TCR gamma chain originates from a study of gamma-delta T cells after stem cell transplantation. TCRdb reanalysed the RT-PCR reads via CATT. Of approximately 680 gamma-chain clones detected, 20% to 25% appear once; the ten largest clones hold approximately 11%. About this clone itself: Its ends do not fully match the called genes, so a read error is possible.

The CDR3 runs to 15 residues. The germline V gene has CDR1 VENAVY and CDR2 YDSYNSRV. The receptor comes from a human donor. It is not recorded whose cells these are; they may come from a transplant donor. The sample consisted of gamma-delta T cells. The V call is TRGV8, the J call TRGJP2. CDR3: CANWDTRGSDWIETF. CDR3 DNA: TGTGCCAACTGGGATACCCGTGGTAGTGATTGGATCGAGACGTTT.